This paragraph covers one TCR beta chain sequence. The antigen is undetermined. At the DNA level, this CDR3 is encoded by other sequences in the same sample as well. These data belong to a study of shared clonotypes between healthy human individuals. Study-wide results and limits: Blood was the sole source, and tissue repertoires probably differ. The study generally estimated greater richness for naive than memory subsets. Donor clonotype sharing was expected to depend on sequencing depth.

Only in-frame clones appear in the TCRdb table, and some are missing; sequencing was by immunoSEQ multiplex PCR. The table has roughly 2,000,000 clones, just under 95% seen once. Terminally differentiated effector memory CD45RA+ cells were left out of the naive CD8 fraction, which was CD45RO-negative and positively selected for CCR7. The study enrolled healthy HIV-negative adults without recent acute infections or vaccinations as donors. Germline V CDR1 and CDR2: LGHNA, YNFKEQ. The CDR3 spans 15 residues. V was pared by 0 bases and J by 1 base, with 3 bases of the junction left unmatched. Input material: naive CD8+ T cells from PBMCs. The TCR comes from a man aged 18 to 30 in good health. Some clones in this sample may be carry-over from other donors' samples. The rearrangement uses TRBV4-2 and TRBJ2-7; 7 bases are shared with TRBD1. The CDR3 is CASSQEAGGSYEQYF. For the CDR3, the DNA is TGTGCCAGCAGCCAAGAAGCAGGGGGTTCCTACGAGCAGTACTTC.